These 26 T cell receptor beta chains share one sample of origin, sequenced in a study of CD8+CD57+ T cells in acquired aplastic anemia. Previously, flow cytometry had revealed CD8+CD57+ cell expansion in the patients chosen for sequencing. TCR beta VDJ and CDR3 profiling used genomic DNA as template. TCRdb passed the reads through MiXCR, listing each CDR3 protein once. The sample includes about 200,000 distinct CDR3 sequences, under 55% of them seen just once. Sequenced sample: sorted CD4+, CD8+, or CD8+CD57+ T cells (not recorded which) from PBMCs. The receptors shown here come from a human donor with aplastic anemia.

This clonotype has more than one count but fewer than ten. A much larger clone is a single base away; this may be a read error. The rearrangement uses TRBV5-4 and TRBJ2-3; D unclear. Germline V gene sequence: CDR1 SGHNT, CDR2 YYREEE (reference sequence). The CDR3 extends over 13 amino acids. The CDR3 region is CANSFVPRDTQYF. CDR3 bases: TGTGCCAACAGCTTTGTTCCACGAGATACGCAGTATTTT. The variable domain in full, completed from reference TRBV5-4 and TRBJ2-3, reads ETGVTQSPTHLIKTRGQQVTLRCSSQSGHNTVSWYQQALGQGPQFIFQYYREEENGRGNFPPRFSGLQFPNYSSELNVNALELDDSALYLCANSFVPRDTQYFGPGTRLTVL.

This chain connects TRBV28 to TRBJ1-5; 9 bases are shared with TRBD1. This CDR3 is built from 15 residues. Germline CDR1 reads MDHEN; CDR2 reads SYDVKM. Trimming took 3 bases from V and 1 from J; bases not matched to a gene: 1. CDR3 coding DNA: TGTGCCAGCAGTTTTACAGGGGGCAGCAATCAGCCCCAGCATTTT. Protein product: CASSFTGGSNQPQHF. The full variable domain, completed using reference TRBV28 and TRBJ1-5, is DVKVTQSSRYLVKRTGEKVFLECVQDMDHENMFWYRQDPGLGLRLIYFSYDVKMKEKGDIPEGYSVSREKKERFSLILESASTNQTSMYLCASSFTGGSNQPQHFGDGTRLSIL.

This clonotype was seen ten or more times. J is TRBJ2-2 and V is TRBV7-9; D unresolved. The CDR3 extends over 15 amino acids. V was shortened by 2 bases and J by 0 bases, with 7 bases between the two germline ends. Germline loops: CDR1 SEHNR, CDR2 FQNEAQ (reference sequence). CDR3 DNA: TGTGCCAGCAGCTTAAGACCATCGAACACCGGGGAGCTGTTTTTT. Translated, it gives CASSLRPSNTGELFF.

V usage is TRBV19 and J usage is TRBJ1-2; D not certain. Trimming removed 6 bases at V and 3 bases at J, with 8 bases between. This CDR3 has 12 amino acids. Germline CDR1 LNHDA, CDR2 SQIVND (reference sequence). The CDR3 nucleotides read TGTGCCAGTAGCCAGGAGTACTATGGCTACACCTTC. It is translated as CASSQEYYGYTF.

This clonotype turned up a few times. Given a much more abundant clone one base away, this may be a read error. The CDR3 end shows no conserved phenylalanine or tryptophan, and so a read error is likely. The chain is built from TRBV9 and TRBJ2-3; tentatively, D is TRBD2 (6 bases). The V end was cut by 3 bases, the J end by 3 bases, with 8 bases between. Germline lookup yields CDR1 SGDLS and CDR2 YYNGEE. The CDR3 is 13 residues long. CDR3: CASSGGVTDTQYS. The DNA of the CDR3 is TGTGCCAGCAGCGGGGGGGTAACAGATACGCAGTATTCT.

The chain carries TRBV7-9 and TRBJ1-2; D is possibly TRBD1 (5 bases). CDR3 length: 12 amino acids. Trimming shortened V by 5 bases and J by 12 bases, and 16 bases separated the two germline ends. The germline V gene has CDR1 SEHNR and CDR2 FQNEAQ (reference sequence). Here the CDR3 DNA reads TGTGCCAGCAGCCCAGGGAGCTCTGGAAACACCTTC. Translating it yields CASSPGSSGNTF.

About this clonotype: Mismatch with germline at one junction end may stem from a read error. The chain has TRBV20-1 and TRBJ2-1, with 8 bases that match TRBD2. CDR1 and CDR2 (germline): DFQATT, SNEGSKA (reference sequence). This CDR3 region has 17 residues. The CDR3 region is CRAEGWSAGASSNEQFF. As DNA, the CDR3 is TGCAGAGCGGAGGGGTGGTCAGCGGGAGCGTCCTCCAATGAGCAGTTCTTC.

This clonotype was detected only a few times. A much bigger clone sits one base away, suggesting this may be a read error. The chain links TRBV9 to TRBJ2-3; TRBD1 matches at 8 bases. J gave up 3 bases and V 5 bases, and 8 bases lay outside the gene matches. Germline-derived CDR1 and CDR2 are SGDLS and YYNGEE. There are 15 residues in the CDR3. The CDR3 bases are TGTGCCAGCAGTGCCGGACAGGGAGGTACAGATACGCAGTATTTT. It codes for CASSAGQGGTDTQYF. Full variable domain (missing parts from reference TRBV9 and TRBJ2-3): DSGVTQTPKHLITATGQRVTLRCSPRSGDLSVYWYQQSLDQGLQFLIQYYNGEERAKGNILERFSAQQFPDLHSELNLSSLELGDSALYFCASSAGQGGTDTQYFGPGTRLTVL.

The rearrangement uses TRBV11-3 and TRBJ2-5, with 8 bases identical to TRBD1. The CDR3 is made up of 13 amino acids. V lost 3 bases to trimming and J lost 4 bases; unmatched junction nucleotides: 1. CDR1 and CDR2 (germline): SGHNT, YENEEA. In DNA, the CDR3 is TGTGCCAGCAGCTTCAGGGGGCGAGAGACCCAGTACTTC. It is translated as CASSFRGRETQYF.

In this sample, this clonotype turned up a few times. The gene calls are TRBV19 and TRBJ1-1, with 9 bases lining up with TRBD1. Trimming cost V 5 bases and J 3 bases; bases outside gene matches: 7. The germline V gene encodes CDR1 LNHDA and CDR2 SQIVND (reference sequence). The CDR3 extends over 15 amino acids. Here the CDR3 DNA reads TGTGCCAGTAGTGGATACAGGGGGCGAGACACTGAAGCTTTCTTT. This encodes CASSGYRGRDTEAFF.

This chain links TRBV25-1 with TRBJ1-6, with D perhaps matching TRBD1 (5 bases). V gave up 2 bases and J gave up 4 bases, with 15 bases separating them. There are 17 residues in the CDR3. CDR1 and CDR2 (germline): MGHDK, SYGVNS. CDR3 DNA: TGTGCCAGCAGTGAAAGTGGTAGGGGCAGGTATAATTCACCCCTCCACTTT. This translates into CASSESGRGRYNSPLHF.

The rearrangement joins TRBV4-2 to TRBJ1-3, with D unclear. CDR1 is LGHNA, CDR2 YNFKEQ, per germline. This CDR3 comprises 17 residues. Trimming cost V 5 bases and J 0 bases, with 17 bases left between them. The CDR3 DNA follows: TGTGCCAGCAGCTTGCAGAGCGCAGATTACTCTGGAAACACCATATATTTT. Amino acids: CASSLQSADYSGNTIYF.

A word on this clonotype: At one of its ends the junction is not consistent with the germline gene, which may arise from a read error. V is TRBV6-5 and J is TRBJ2-2; D is uncertain. The V gene's germline CDR1 is MNHEY and CDR2 SVGAGI. CDR3 length: 9 residues. The chain's CDR3 is CASSENGVF. The CDR3 DNA is TGTGCCAGCAGCGAAAACGGTGTTTTT.

This clonotype was seen ten or more times. The chain recombines TRBV30 with TRBJ2-7; D is possibly TRBD2 (6 bases). This CDR3 is 13 amino acids long. The germline V gene has CDR1 GTSNPN and CDR2 SVGIG (reference sequence). With 7 bases removed from V and 6 bases from J, the gap between germline ends came to 19 bases. DNA for the CDR3: TGTGCCTCTAACCGGGACTTGGGGGGCGAGCAGTACTTC. This codes for CASNRDLGGEQYF.

This clonotype was seen a handful of times. The CDR3 region has the DNA TGTGCCAGCAGCCAAAATAGCGGGGGGGCGGAGACCCAGTACTTC. This codes for CASSQNSGGAETQYF. The chain recombines TRBV4-2 with TRBJ2-5, with TRBD2 matching over 11 bases. The CDR3 sequence is 15 residues long. The junction had 4 bases not matched to a gene; V was cut back by 2 bases and J by 5 bases. The germline V gene has CDR1 LGHNA and CDR2 YNFKEQ.

This sequence joins TRBV15 and TRBJ1-2, with 7 positions matching TRBD1. CDR3 length equals 16 residues. Trimming took 0 bases from V and 4 from J; bases not matched to a gene: 8. Germline CDR1 reads LNHNV; CDR2 reads YYDKDF (reference sequence). The CDR3 nucleotides read TGTGCCACCAGCAGAGATAGGGTAGGGGGCGCCTATGGCTACACCTTC. Translation gives CATSRDRVGGAYGYTF.

This clonotype was counted many times. This rearrangement joins TRBV7-2 to TRBJ1-2; no definite D call. This CDR3 has 13 residues. V lost 5 bases, J lost 7 bases, and 14 bases lay in between. Per the germline V gene, CDR1 is SGHTA and CDR2 is FQGNSA. CDR3 coding DNA: TGTGCCAGCAGCGTGGACCTCGCAGGTGGCTACACCTTC. As protein: CASSVDLAGGYTF.

The J gene is TRBJ1-4, the V gene TRBV10-1; 7 bases line up with TRBD1. The germline gives CDR1 WNHNN, CDR2 SYGVQD (reference sequence). Trimming at V came to 6 bases and at J to 7 bases, leaving 11 bases not matched to a gene. The CDR3 length is 15 residues. The CDR3 bases are TGCGCCAGCAGAGGCCGAGACAGGGAGAGTGAAAAACTGTTTTTT. This translates into CASRGRDRESEKLFF.

Notes on this clonotype: A single base separates this from a much larger clone, so it may be a read error. The chain recombines TRBV7-8 with TRBJ2-7, with TRBD1 matching 10 bases. The CDR3 extends over 15 amino acids. The germline V gene has CDR1 SGHVS and CDR2 FQNEAQ. CDR3 DNA sequence: TGCGCCAGCAGCCGCGTGACAGGGGGCCACTACGAGCAGTACTTC. Amino acids: CASSRVTGGHYEQYF.

As regards this clonotype: A much larger clone lies one base from this, so it may be a read error. The V and J genes are TRBV5-5 and TRBJ1-2; D is unclear. The CDR3 has 13 residues. Germline V gives CDR1 SGHKS, CDR2 YYEKEE (reference sequence). CDR3 loop: CAGSSMGSYGYTF. The CDR3 DNA reads as TGTGCCGGCAGCTCGATGGGGTCCTATGGCTACACCTTC.

This chain joins TRBV7-9 and TRBJ2-7; D perhaps matches TRBD2 (6 bases). The CDR3 runs 13 residues. From germline, CDR1 is SEHNR and CDR2 FQNEAQ (reference sequence). The V end lost 2 bases, the J end lost 3 bases, and 8 bases lay between the germline ends. DNA for the CDR3: TGTGCCAGCAGCTTAAGGGACTTCTACGAGCAGTACTTC. Residues: CASSLRDFYEQYF.

This clonotype was seen ten or more times. The chain combines TRBV20-1 with TRBJ1-5; 11 bases are shared with TRBD1. Germline V gene data show CDR1 as DFQATT and CDR2 as SNEGSKA (reference sequence). The CDR3 extends over 15 amino acids. With V trimmed by 4 bases and J by 5 bases, 7 bases remained unmatched. The CDR3 loop is CSATSGTGGDQPQHF. The DNA for the CDR3 is TGCAGTGCTACCTCCGGGACAGGGGGGGATCAGCCCCAGCATTTT.

This clonotype was observed many times. J is TRBJ2-3 and V is TRBV7-9; possible D gene TRBD1, 6 bases. Per the germline V gene, CDR1 is SEHNR and CDR2 is FQNEAQ (reference sequence). V was shortened by 8 bases and J by 6 bases, with 12 bases between the two germline ends. This CDR3 is built from 12 residues. CDR3 sequence reads: CASSKGVDTQYF. The CDR3 DNA is TGTGCCAGCTCAAAGGGGGTCGATACGCAGTATTTT. The whole variable domain, remainder taken from reference TRBV7-9 and TRBJ2-3, is DTGVSQNPRHKITKRGQNVTFRCDPISEHNRLYWYRQTLGQGPEFLTYFQNEAQLEKSRLLSDRFSAERPKGSFSTLEIQRTEQGDSAMYLCASSKGVDTQYFGPGTRLTVL.

Ten or more counts support this clonotype. This chain connects TRBV5-1 to TRBJ2-1; 13 bases align to TRBD2. CDR1 is SGHRS and CDR2 is YFSETQ in the germline V gene. J lost 7 bases, V lost 1 base, and 5 bases had no gene match. There are 16 residues in the CDR3. Here the CDR3 DNA reads TGCGCCAGCAGCTTGAGGACTAGCGGGGGTGGAAATGAGCAGTTCTTC. It specifies CASSLRTSGGGNEQFF.

CDR3 coding DNA: TGTGCCAGCAGCCCAAGGGTGTGGGACAGGGGGCGGAATAATGAAAAACTGTTTTTT. It yields the protein CASSPRVWDRGRNNEKLFF. J is TRBJ1-4 and V is TRBV11-2; TRBD1 agrees at 12 bases. V lost 5 bases to trimming and J lost 4 bases; unmatched junction nucleotides: 14. Germline CDR1 SGHAT, CDR2 FQNNGV. The CDR3 runs to 19 residues.

Only one count was recorded for this clonotype. The V and J genes are TRBV2 and TRBJ2-3; 9 nucleotides align to TRBD2. Germline values: CDR1 SNHLY, CDR2 FYNNEI. There are 15 residues in the CDR3. Trimming removed 6 bases from V and 6 bases from J; junction bases left unmatched: 10. The CDR3 DNA follows: TGTGCCAGCAGGCCCCCGGGACTAGCACCGGATACGCAGTATTTT. Amino acids: CASRPPGLAPDTQYF.